This T cell receptor beta chain comes out of a study of response to subunit inactivated influenza vaccine. TCRdb processed the RT-PCR reads anew with MiXCR; each CDR3 protein has one entry. This table has 650,000 or so distinct CDR3 sequences, 14% appearing once. Study-wide results and limits: Authors suggested seasonal influenza vaccinations each recruit few new T cells.

The CDR3 runs 15 residues. Trimming took 2 bases from V and 0 from J; bases not matched to a gene: 3. Germline CDR1 and CDR2: SGHRS and YFSETQ. This clonotype was found a few times. Its specificity is unknown. The receptor was isolated from a man aged 45 to 65 who received an inactivated influenza vaccine. Specimen: PBMCs from blood, collected 14 to 15 days before vaccination. The chain combines TRBV5-1 with TRBJ2-3; 7 bases align to TRBD1. Written as DNA, the CDR3 is TGCGCCAGCAGCTTCAGGGGGTTTAGCACAGATACGCAGTATTTT. Translating gives CASSFRGFSTDTQYF.